The clone carrying this TCR beta chain was recorded only once. No antigen is known for it. Trimming shortened V by 8 bases and J by 7 bases, and 14 bases separated the two germline ends. Per germline, CDR1 MNHNS and CDR2 SASEGT. CDR3 size: 13 residues. 13 Jbeta primers and 60 Vbeta primers were used for the PCR. Assay used: immunoSEQ multiplex PCR; TCRdb lists only in-frame clones, some missing. The profile shows about 110,000 clones, over 65% of them singletons. This entry belongs to a study of cytomegalovirus exposure and HLA in healthy donors. Study-level points and caveats: Sequencing artifact likely explains a cluster of highly shared sequence variants. An analysis done earlier found most TCR beta V segments productive about 87% or about 30% of the time. In vitro, a few CMV-associated chains proved specific for CMV antigens.

What was sequenced was PBMCs. The origin of this receptor is a woman under 30 in good health and CMV-seronegative. The chain has TRBV6-1 and TRBJ1-4; tentatively, D is TRBD1 (6 bases). The CDR3 bases are TGTGCCAGCCGCTCGGGGGGCCTTGAAAAACTGTTTTTT. Amino acids: CASRSGGLEKLFF.